One and the same sample provided the 21 T cell receptor beta chains below, sequenced in a study of PD-L1 blockade in urothelial cancer. Specified time point: pretreatment peripheral blood. The method was immunoSEQ multiplex PCR; TCRdb's version includes in-frame clones alone and lacks a portion of them. The sample lists around 70,000 clones, around 84% occurring once. Here the sequenced sample was PBMCs, taken around atezolizumab (anti-PD-L1) treatment. The receptors derive from a woman aged 65 to 85 with urothelial cancer.

V and J are TRBV5-1 and TRBJ2-5; maybe TRBD1 (7 bases). V dropped 2 bases and J dropped 5 bases, with 13 bases sitting between them. The CDR3 runs to 14 residues. The germline V gene encodes CDR1 SGHRS and CDR2 YFSETQ. Written as DNA, the CDR3 is TGCGCCAGCAGCTTAGAGACAGGGAGGGAGACCCAGTACTTC. Its translation is CASSLETGRETQYF.

The genes are TRBV4-2 and TRBJ2-2, with 7 bases matching TRBD1. The CDR3 loop spans 16 amino acids. With V trimmed by 3 bases and J by 2 bases, 6 bases remained unmatched. CDR1 is LGHNA and CDR2 is YNFKEQ in the germline V gene. In nucleotides, the CDR3 is TGTGCCAGCAGCCAGAGACAGGGCCCTAACACCGGGGAGCTGTTTTTT. Translating gives CASSQRQGPNTGELFF.

V gene TRBV5-6 combines with J gene TRBJ1-6; no clear D gene. Germline CDR1 SGHDT, CDR2 YYEEEE. Trimming took off 0 bases at V and 0 bases at J, with 4 bases between the two ends. There are 15 residues in the CDR3. CDR3 sequence reads: CASSLESSYNSPLHF. CDR3 DNA sequence: TGTGCCAGCAGCTTGGAGAGCTCCTATAATTCACCCCTCCACTTT.

This clone was recorded once. The rearrangement links TRBV4-1 to TRBJ2-5; 11 nucleotides line up with TRBD2. The germline gives CDR1 MGHRA, CDR2 YSYEKL. The J segment lost 1 base and the V segment lost 4 bases, leaving 17 bases of the junction unmatched. The CDR3 consists of 20 residues. CDR3 nucleotide sequence: TGCGCCAGCAGCCTACTCCCGGGACTAGCGGCTAATCCTACCCAAGAGACCCAGTACTTC. Its translation: CASSLLPGLAANPTQETQYF.

The chain uses TRBV28 and TRBJ2-1; D not certain. Per germline, CDR1 MDHEN and CDR2 SYDVKM. This CDR3 has 14 residues. Trimming took off 3 bases at V and 6 bases at J, with 12 bases between the two ends. The CDR3 nucleotides are TGTGCCAGCAGTTTTTTTGACACAAGCAATGAGCAGTTCTTC. Its protein is CASSFFDTSNEQFF.

This chain connects TRBV27 to TRBJ2-2, with a possible D match to TRBD2 (6 bases). This CDR3 spans 14 amino acids. V dropped 8 bases and J dropped 4 bases, with 14 bases sitting between them. Germline CDR1 reads MNHEY; CDR2 reads SMNVEV (reference sequence). CDR3 DNA sequence: TGTGCCAGCTCAGGGACTTTTCCCACCGGGGAGCTGTTTTTT. As protein: CASSGTFPTGELFF.

V usage is TRBV29-1 and J usage is TRBJ1-1; D is possibly TRBD1 (5 bases). The germline V gene encodes CDR1 SQVTM and CDR2 ANQGSEA. This CDR3 contains 10 residues. Trimming stripped 6 bases from V and 8 bases from J, with 10 bases between. CDR3 nucleotide sequence: TGCAGCGTGAGGACACCCGAAGCTTTCTTT. Translating it yields CSVRTPEAFF.

This clone appeared a single time. The chain carries TRBV7-8 and TRBJ2-2; D gene unclear. This CDR3 is 14 amino acids long. Between the trimmed V and J ends, which lost 3 bases and 0 bases, there was a span of 5 bases. Germline lookup yields CDR1 SGHVS and CDR2 FQNEAQ. CDR3 DNA sequence: TGTGCCAGCAGCTTCGGTCCGAACACCGGGGAGCTGTTTTTT. Residues: CASSFGPNTGELFF.

The V and J genes are TRBV30 and TRBJ1-4; 12 bases are shared with TRBD1. V shed 4 bases and J 2 bases; nucleotides not matched to a gene: 8. The CDR3 is 17 amino acids. From germline, CDR1 is GTSNPN and CDR2 SVGIG (reference sequence). The CDR3 coding sequence is TGTGCCTGGACCACCGGGACAGGGGGCTCTACTAATGAAAAACTGTTTTTT. Amino acid sequence: CAWTTGTGGSTNEKLFF.

The chain has TRBV4-1 and TRBJ1-3; D gene unclear. The CDR3 spans 18 residues. Trimming stripped 4 bases from V and 4 bases from J, with 23 bases between. Germline-derived CDR1 and CDR2 are MGHRA and YSYEKL. DNA for the CDR3: TGCGCCAGCAGCCGAGCGACGACGGGGTATAGGCGCGGAAACACCATATATTTT. Translation gives CASSRATTGYRRGNTIYF.

The table lists this clone with a count of one. CDR3 sequence reads: CASKMLLGDTDTQYF. DNA for the CDR3: TGTGCCAGCAAGATGTTACTCGGGGACACAGATACGCAGTATTTT. The chain has TRBV27 and TRBJ2-3, with TRBD2 as a possible D gene (5 bases). Germline CDR1 is MNHEY and CDR2 is SMNVEV (reference sequence). The CDR3 has 15 amino acids. Trimming removed 7 bases at V and 2 bases at J, with 16 bases between.

Points on this clone: This specimen includes other DNA sequences encoding the same CDR3. The rearrangement uses TRBV9 and TRBJ2-3, with 7 bases identical to TRBD2. J gave up 1 base and V 0 bases, and 2 bases lay outside the gene matches. Germline CDR1 reads SGDLS; CDR2 reads YYNGEE. The CDR3 is 15 residues long. CDR3 protein: CASSVGLAGTDTQYF. The CDR3 DNA follows: TGTGCCAGCAGCGTAGGTCTAGCGGGCACAGATACGCAGTATTTT.

This clone came up once. The chain combines TRBV7-2 with TRBJ2-2; TRBD2 matches 7 bases. CDR3 length equals 17 residues. Germline assignment: CDR1 SGHTA and CDR2 FQGNSA. The V gene end was trimmed by 3 bases and the J gene end by 0 bases; junction bases not matched to a gene: 7. This CDR3 is CASSLVGGGSNTGELFF. The CDR3 DNA follows: TGTGCCAGCAGCTTGGTGGGGGGGGGATCGAACACCGGGGAGCTGTTTTTT.

The chain joins TRBV4-1 to TRBJ2-2; 8 nucleotides align to TRBD2. Germline CDR1 and CDR2: MGHRA and YSYEKL. With V trimmed by 1 base and J by 2 bases, 9 bases remained unmatched. The CDR3 covers 18 residues. CDR3 sequence: CASSQGSWGLDNTGELFF. As DNA, the CDR3 is TGCGCCAGCAGCCAAGGGTCGTGGGGACTAGACAACACCGGGGAGCTGTTTTTT.

Comments on this clone: This same CDR3 is encoded by further DNA sequences in the sample. The chain has TRBV7-8 and TRBJ1-2; 10 bases are shared with TRBD1. J gave up 4 bases and V 6 bases, and 5 bases lay outside the gene matches. The CDR3 consists of 14 residues. Germline assignment: CDR1 SGHVS and CDR2 FQNEAQ. The DNA for the CDR3 is TGTGCCAGCAGTCCCAGGACAGGGGGCTATGGCTACACCTTC. Protein sequence: CASSPRTGGYGYTF.

V usage is TRBV13 and J usage is TRBJ1-1; 9 bases are a match to TRBD1. From germline, CDR1 is PRHDT and CDR2 FYEKMQ (reference sequence). CDR3 length: 14 amino acids. Losses at the gene ends were 5 bases for V and 8 bases for J; bases not matched to a gene: 9. The CDR3 spells CASSTNTGGVEAFF. For the CDR3, the DNA is TGTGCCAGCAGCACAAATACAGGGGGCGTAGAAGCTTTCTTT.

The chain carries TRBV11-2 and TRBJ2-2; a possible D gene is TRBD1 (5 bases). The germline V gene encodes CDR1 SGHAT and CDR2 FQNNGV. V was pared by 4 bases and J by 1 base, with 19 bases between. CDR3 length: 18 residues. DNA of the CDR3: TGTGCCAGCAGCTCTTATCCTCCCCGACAGCTGAACACCGGGGAGCTGTTTTTT. Translation: CASSSYPPRQLNTGELFF.

This chain uses TRBV10-2 with TRBJ2-1; D gene uncertain. Between the trimmed V and J ends, which lost 6 bases and 7 bases, there was a span of 10 bases. The CDR3 spans 12 residues. Looked up from germline, CDR1 is WSHSY and CDR2 is SAAADI. The CDR3 DNA reads TGCGCCAGCAGGTCTCAGACAAATGAGCAGTTCTTC. Its protein is CASRSQTNEQFF.

The chain couples TRBV9 to TRBJ1-2; 10 positions match TRBD1. Germline-derived CDR1 and CDR2 are SGDLS and YYNGEE. The CDR3 extends over 15 amino acids. Unmatched junction bases numbered 10, after V lost 3 bases and J lost 8 bases. CDR3 DNA: TGTGCCAGCAGCGCAACCTCAGACAGGGGGCTCGGCTACACCTTC. Amino acids: CASSATSDRGLGYTF.

J is TRBJ2-5 and V is TRBV6-1; 10 nucleotides align to TRBD1. Germline CDR1 is MNHNS and CDR2 is SASEGT. The J segment lost 4 bases and the V segment lost 7 bases, leaving 3 bases of the junction unmatched. The CDR3 sequence is 13 residues long. CDR3 coding DNA: TGTGCCAGCACCCGGGACAGGGGAGAGACCCAGTACTTC. Protein sequence: CASTRDRGETQYF.

The V and J genes are TRBV7-3 and TRBJ1-1; the D is unclear. The CDR3 has 15 residues. Germline CDR1 SGHTA, CDR2 FQGTGA. V was trimmed by 2 bases and J by 1 base, leaving 11 bases between them. CDR3 sequence (DNA): TGTGCCAGCAGCTTACAAGCAGGATCGAACACTGAAGCTTTCTTT. This gives the protein CASSLQAGSNTEAFF.